The sequence of this TCR beta chain was determined in a study of cytomegalovirus exposure and HLA in healthy donors. This CDR3 is built from 15 residues. Comments on this clone: Its antigen is unidentified.

Vbeta (60) and Jbeta (13) primers were used in the PCR. Method: immunoSEQ multiplex PCR; TCRdb's copy keeps in-frame clones and lacks some. The sample shows approximately 150,000 clones, approximately 80% of them seen only once. Findings and caveats of the study: A few V segments could not be told apart, such as TRBV6-2 and TRBV6-3, and were left out. Presence/absence comparisons presumed near-even sequencing depth among donors. The study labeled 150 or so TCR beta chains cytomegalovirus-associated. In an earlier analysis, most TCR beta V segments were productive about 90% or about 30% of the time.

The receptor was derived from a woman between 18 and 30 years old in good health and CMV-seronegative. The gene calls are TRBV21-1 and TRBJ1-1. TRBV21-1 is described as a pseudogene. The sequenced sample consisted of PBMCs. CDR3 nucleotides: TGTGCCAGCAGCCTAAAGATCACGGGGGAGCCCGAAGCTTTCTTT. Its translation: CASSLKITGEPEAFF.